This T cell receptor (beta chain) was obtained from a study of cytomegalovirus exposure and HLA in healthy donors. Study-wide background: There were 100 million to 130 million unique TCR beta sequences, drawn from approximately 190 million T cells, in an earlier analysis.

Study outcomes and limitations: Later work found that TCR association rates differed between HLA loci; DRB1 had the most and HLA-C the fewest. When a later analysis compared HLA-associated TCR beta chains with equally common others, the HLA-associated chains turned out to be more clonally expanded and to have lower generation probabilities.

A word on this clone: Its antigen is not identified.

Each donor was nominally healthy when sampled (though unrecorded immune exposures were likely). Looked up from germline, CDR1 is LGHNA and CDR2 is YSLEER. The CDR3 has 15 amino acids. Trimming took off 1 base at V and 4 bases at J, with 13 bases between the two ends. PCR was performed using 60 Vbeta and 13 Jbeta primers. Clones were sequenced by immunoSEQ multiplex PCR, and TCRdb holds only the in-frame ones, with some missing. The sample carries 150,000 to 200,000 clones, approximately 80% recorded once. The rearrangement links TRBV4-3 to TRBJ1-2; maybe TRBD1 (6 bases). Input material: PBMCs. This TCR was recovered from a boy aged 2 to 9 in good health and CMV-seronegative. This chain's CDR3 is CASSQGFRGTYGYTF. CDR3 bases: TGCGCCAGCAGCCAAGGTTTCAGGGGTACCTATGGCTACACCTTC.